This T cell receptor beta chain was obtained from a study of CD8+ T cells in alopecia areata. About the research overall: Twice a day, 5 to 10 mg of oral tofacitinib was administered to treated patients.

The authors sorted CD4+ and CD8+ T cells from PBMCs. Germline CDR1 is GTSNPN and CDR2 is SVGIG (reference sequence). V lost 1 base and J lost 3, with 7 bases in between. The CDR3 extends over 12 amino acids. This clone was detected a few times. cDNA serving as the sequencing template came from extracted, reverse transcribed RNA. The repertoire was sequenced with immunoSEQ multiplex PCR; TCRdb's copy has only in-frame clones and lacks some. The profile shows about 70,000 clones, about half of them singletons. The clonotype comes from a human donor with alopecia areata. This sequence joins TRBV30 and TRBJ2-7; D is undetermined. The input for sequencing was CD8+ T cells sorted from blood, taken at week 0. CDR3 protein: CAWSEKDYEQYF. The DNA of the CDR3 is TGTGCCTGGAGTGAAAAGGACTACGAGCAGTACTTC. The full variable domain, in which reference TRBV30 and TRBJ2-7 provide the parts outside the CDR3, is SQTIHQWPATLVQPVGSPLSLECTVEGTSNPNLYWYRQAAGRGLQLLFYSVGIGQISSEVPQNLSASRPQDRQFILSSKKLLLSDSGFYLCAWSEKDYEQYFGPGTRLTVT.